Presented here are 25 T cell receptor beta chains from one specimen sequenced in a study of blood T cell repertoires in COVID-19. Repertoires were generated with immunoSEQ multiplex PCR, while TCRdb's copy carries only in-frame clones and drops some. The data show over 300,000 clones, with nearly 90% seen just once and 6.5% to 7% held by the top ten. Sequenced: peripheral blood. Receptors originate from a man younger than 30 with active or convalescent COVID-19.

This chain connects TRBV28 to TRBJ1-2; 11 nucleotides align to TRBD1. This CDR3 region has 16 residues. Germline V lookup: CDR1 MDHEN, CDR2 SYDVKM. The junction had 10 bases not matched to a gene; V was cut back by 5 bases and J by 5 bases. CDR3 in amino acids: CASSADRGRTVYGYTF. CDR3 DNA sequence: TGTGCCAGCAGTGCGGACAGGGGGCGCACGGTATATGGCTACACCTTC.

The chain links TRBV3-1 (or the pseudogene TRBV3-2) to TRBJ2-4; 8 nucleotides line up with TRBD1. Unmatched junction bases numbered 15, after V lost 4 bases and J lost 1 base. The CDR3 totals 19 residues. CDR1 and CDR2 from the germline V gene are LGHDT and YNNKEL (reference sequence). The CDR3 bases are TGTGCCAGCAGCCCCAGGGCAGGGGGCTTTGTATTTGCCAAAAACATTCAGTACTTC. Encoded protein: CASSPRAGGFVFAKNIQYF.

The V and J genes are TRBV28 and TRBJ1-5; D possibly corresponds to TRBD1 (6 bases). Trimming took 7 bases from V and 1 from J, leaving 17 bases between them. The CDR3 totals 16 residues. CDR1 is MDHEN, CDR2 SYDVKM, per germline. CDR3 protein: CASNNRVLMSNQPQHF. CDR3 DNA sequence: TGTGCCAGCAATAACAGGGTTCTGATGAGCAATCAGCCCCAGCATTTT.

In its sample, this clone was seen a few times. V is TRBV4-1 and J is TRBJ2-7; 8 bases are a match to TRBD1. This CDR3 has 17 residues. Trimming removed 5 bases from V and 2 bases from J; junction bases left unmatched: 14. Germline values: CDR1 MGHRA, CDR2 YSYEKL. CDR3 nucleotide sequence: TGCGCCAGCAGCATAGAAGGGACAGGCCTTAGCACCTACGAGCAGTACTTC. Its protein product is CASSIEGTGLSTYEQYF.

This chain connects TRBV5-6 to TRBJ2-5; TRBD1 agrees at 11 bases. V lost 5 bases to trimming and J lost 4 bases; unmatched junction nucleotides: 13. CDR3 size: 17 residues. The germline V gene encodes CDR1 SGHDT and CDR2 YYEEEE. The CDR3 DNA sequence: TGTGCCAGCAGTCCGGACAGGGGGCGAGGAGTAGGAGAGACCCAGTACTTC. Encoded protein: CASSPDRGRGVGETQYF.

Here the CDR3 reads CASSPYRGPQTQYF. The CDR3 DNA reads as TGTGCCAGCAGCCCGTACAGGGGGCCACAGACCCAGTACTTC. The V call is TRBV5-4, the J call TRBJ2-5; 9 bases agree with TRBD1. The CDR3 is made up of 14 amino acids. Germline trimming cut 4 bases from V and 6 bases from J; bases unmatched to any gene: 7. In germline, CDR1 is SGHNT, CDR2 YYREEE (reference sequence).

The gene calls are TRBV3-1 (or the pseudogene TRBV3-2) and TRBJ2-5; possible D gene TRBD2, 5 bases. Looked up from germline, CDR1 is LGHDT and CDR2 is YNNKEL (reference sequence). The V and J ends lost 5 bases and 2 bases respectively, with 12 bases between them. The CDR3 is made up of 14 amino acids. The CDR3: CASSWTYQQETQYF. In nucleotides, the CDR3 is TGTGCCAGCAGCTGGACTTATCAACAAGAGACCCAGTACTTC.

This clone was seen a handful of times. The chain employs TRBV24-1 and TRBJ2-1; perhaps TRBD2 as D (5 bases). CDR1 is KGHDR, CDR2 SFDVKD, per germline. The CDR3 is 16 amino acids. V was pared by 5 bases and J by 4 bases, with 17 bases between. The CDR3 loop reads CATSALDMEDYNEQFF. The CDR3, as DNA: TGTGCCACCAGTGCCCTAGACATGGAGGATTACAATGAGCAGTTCTTC.

This chain links TRBV5-1 with TRBJ2-1; D might be TRBD1 (5 bases). CDR1 is SGHRS and CDR2 is YFSETQ in the germline V gene. The CDR3 has 15 amino acids. The V end lost 0 bases, the J end lost 2 bases, and 9 bases lay between the germline ends. This CDR3 reads CASSLETDTYNEQFF. The CDR3, as DNA: TGCGCCAGCAGCTTGGAGACAGATACCTACAATGAGCAGTTCTTC.

Concerning this clone: An end of the junction does not agree with germline; a read error may underlie this. The V and J genes are TRBV2 and TRBJ2-7; 7 positions agree with TRBD1. The CDR3 runs to 14 residues. Germline values: CDR1 SNHLY, CDR2 FYNNEI. The CDR3 loop is CASREGGGPYEQYF. In nucleotides, the CDR3 is TGTGCCAGCAGAGAAGGGGGCGGTCCCTACGAGCAGTACTTC.

The chain uses TRBV19 and TRBJ1-2; D gene ambiguous. The V gene's germline CDR1 is LNHDA and CDR2 SQIVND (reference sequence). The CDR3 has 16 residues. The V gene lost 4 bases and the J gene lost 2 bases, with 17 bases spanning the gap. DNA for the CDR3: TGTGCCAGTAGTAATTTGCAAACCCGAGGCAACTATGGCTACACCTTC. It codes for CASSNLQTRGNYGYTF. Full variable domain (remainder filled in from reference TRBV19 and TRBJ1-2): DGGITQSPKYLFRKEGQNVTLSCEQNLNHDAMYWYRQDPGQGLRLIYYSQIVNDFQKGDIAEGYSVSREKKESFPLTVTSAQKNPTAFYLCASSNLQTRGNYGYTFGSGTRLTVV.

The rearrangement joins TRBV11-3 to TRBJ2-1, with 13 nucleotides matching TRBD2. From germline, CDR1 is SGHNT and CDR2 YENEEA. CDR3 length equals 18 residues. The ends lost 5 bases at V and 1 base at J; junction bases unmatched: 8. In DNA form, the CDR3 reads TGTGCCAGCAGCCCAGGGTTACTAGCGGGAGGGTCCTACAATGAGCAGTTCTTC. Translation: CASSPGLLAGGSYNEQFF.

This sequence joins TRBV27 and TRBJ1-2; 9 bases map to TRBD1. Germline loops: CDR1 MNHEY, CDR2 SMNVEV (reference sequence). V was pared by 6 bases and J by 4 bases, with 6 bases of the junction left unmatched. The CDR3 totals 14 residues. The CDR3 protein is CASRMTGGIYGYTF. In nucleotides, the CDR3 is TGTGCCAGCAGAATGACAGGGGGTATCTATGGCTACACCTTC.

The V call is TRBV7-9, the J call TRBJ2-1; 10 positions match TRBD2. V lost 4 bases, J lost 4 bases, and 4 bases stayed unmatched. The germline V gene encodes CDR1 SEHNR and CDR2 FQNEAQ (reference sequence). CDR3 length: 15 residues. The CDR3 sequence: CASSSGTSEYNEQFF. The CDR3 coding sequence is TGTGCCAGCAGCTCCGGGACTAGCGAATACAATGAGCAGTTCTTC.

This chain links TRBV6-5 with TRBJ1-2, with D tentatively TRBD1 (5 bases). The V gene lost 0 bases and the J gene lost 6 bases, with 8 bases spanning the gap. Germline CDR1 reads MNHEY; CDR2 reads SVGAGI. CDR3 size: 13 residues. As DNA, the CDR3 is TGTGCCAGCAGTTACTCGACGGGGGATGGCTACACCTTC. It is translated as CASSYSTGDGYTF.

The V call is TRBV14, the J call TRBJ2-5; D is perhaps TRBD2 (6 bases). The CDR3 spans 16 residues. V was trimmed by 4 bases and J by 2 bases, leaving 17 bases between them. Germline-derived CDR1 and CDR2 are SGHDN and FVKESK. The CDR3 sequence is CASSLGLLYTQETQYF. The CDR3 bases are TGTGCCAGCAGCCTGGGACTTTTATACACGCAAGAGACCCAGTACTTC.

There are a few counts of this clone. The rearrangement links TRBV15 to TRBJ1-2; weak D call: TRBD1 (5 bases). The germline V gene has CDR1 LNHNV and CDR2 YYDKDF (reference sequence). V lost 1 base, J lost 6 bases, and 9 bases lay in between. The CDR3 spans 13 residues. The CDR3: CATSRGGEDGYTF. CDR3 nucleotide sequence: TGTGCCACCAGCAGAGGGGGCGAGGATGGCTACACCTTC.

This chain joins TRBV18 and TRBJ2-5; 7 bases are shared with TRBD1. CDR3 length: 13 amino acids. V gave up 4 bases and J gave up 5 bases; unmatched junction bases: 4. From germline, CDR1 is KGHSH and CDR2 LQKENI. The CDR3 here is CASSRQGRETQYF. The CDR3 nucleotides are TGTGCCAGCTCACGACAGGGTCGGGAGACCCAGTACTTC. Using reference TRBV18 and TRBJ2-5 for the parts outside the CDR3, the full variable domain is NAGVMQNPRHLVRRRGQEARLRCSPMKGHSHVYWYRQLPEEGLKFMVYLQKENIIDESGMPKERFSAEFPKEGPSILRIQQVVRGDSAAYFCASSRQGRETQYFGPGTRLLVL.

V usage is TRBV7-9 and J usage is TRBJ1-4; TRBD1 matches 7 bases. V lost 5 bases to trimming and J lost 1 base; unmatched junction nucleotides: 7. CDR3 length equals 16 residues. Germline assignment: CDR1 SEHNR and CDR2 FQNEAQ (reference sequence). CDR3 coding DNA: TGTGCCAGCAGCGACCAACCAGGGGGAACTAATGAAAAACTGTTTTTT. Translated: CASSDQPGGTNEKLFF.

This clone was picked up one time. This chain uses TRBV27 with TRBJ2-7; 8 bases match TRBD1. The CDR3 covers 14 residues. From germline, CDR1 is MNHEY and CDR2 SMNVEV (reference sequence). V trimming: 5 bases; J trimming: 5 bases; junction bases outside the gene matches: 8. The DNA of the CDR3 is TGTGCCAGCAGTGCCCAGGGGGCGAGTAACGAGCAGTACTTC. Protein product: CASSAQGASNEQYF.

The V and J genes are TRBV7-6 and TRBJ1-5, with D possibly TRBD1 on 5 matching bases. CDR1 SGHVS and CDR2 FNYEAQ come from the germline V gene. The CDR3 consists of 15 residues. Deletions cut 1 base from V and 7 bases from J, with 14 bases between. This CDR3 is CASSLEAGLGQPQHF. The CDR3 DNA sequence: TGTGCCAGCAGCTTAGAGGCAGGGTTAGGACAGCCCCAGCATTTT. The complete variable domain, with remaining parts taken from reference TRBV7-6 and TRBJ1-5, reads GAGVSQSPRYKVTKRGQDVALRCDPISGHVSLYWYRQALGQGPEFLTYFNYEAQQDKSGLPNDRFSAERPEGSISTLTIQRTEQRDSAMYRCASSLEAGLGQPQHFGDGTRLSIL.

The J gene is TRBJ1-1, the V gene TRBV6-5, with D perhaps TRBD1 (6 bases). Looked up from germline, CDR1 is MNHEY and CDR2 is SVGAGI. The CDR3 sequence is 15 residues long. V dropped 0 bases and J dropped 4 bases, with 12 bases sitting between them. CDR3 amino acids: CASSYSGGRGTEAFF. In nucleotides, the CDR3 is TGTGCCAGCAGTTACTCTGGGGGCCGGGGCACTGAAGCTTTCTTT.

The chain uses TRBV7-4 and TRBJ2-7; 7 positions agree with TRBD2. Germline loops: CDR1 SGHVT, CDR2 SQSDAQ. The CDR3 is 18 amino acids. J gave up 3 bases and V 8 bases, and 22 bases lay outside the gene matches. This CDR3 reads CASAPEKRAGYLLYEQYF. In DNA form, the CDR3 reads TGTGCCAGCGCTCCAGAAAAAAGAGCGGGGTATCTACTCTACGAGCAGTACTTC.

The genes are TRBV5-1 and TRBJ1-5; 7 nucleotides agree with TRBD1. From germline, CDR1 is SGHRS and CDR2 YFSETQ. Trimming at V came to 3 bases and at J to 0 bases, leaving 3 bases not matched to a gene. CDR3 size: 15 residues. This chain's CDR3 is CASSWDSYSNQPQHF. The CDR3 region has the DNA TGCGCCAGCAGCTGGGACAGCTATAGCAATCAGCCCCAGCATTTT. The variable domain in full, completed from reference TRBV5-1 and TRBJ1-5, reads KAGVTQTPRYLIKTRGQQVTLSCSPISGHRSVSWYQQTPGQGLQFLFEYFSETQRNKGNFPGRFSGRQFSNSRSEMNVSTLELGDSALYLCASSWDSYSNQPQHFGDGTRLSIL.

J is TRBJ1-2 and V is TRBV16; 9 bases are a match to TRBD1. The germline V gene encodes CDR1 KGHSY and CDR2 FQNENV. The length of the CDR3 is 14 residues. The V segment lost 4 bases and the J segment 4 bases; nucleotides outside the gene matches: 4. The CDR3 nucleotides read TGTGCCAGCAGCCCCGGGACAGGGCCCTATGGCTACACCTTC. Translated: CASSPGTGPYGYTF.